Sequencing of this T cell receptor beta chain was carried out in a study of STAT3 mutations in large granular lymphocyte leukemia. Findings and caveats of the study: Every T-cell large granular lymphocyte leukemia patient had at least one immunodominant TCR beta clonotype.

There are a few counts of this clone. Its antigen is not identified. The data were produced by immunoSEQ multiplex PCR, yet TCRdb's version contains in-frame clones alone and is incomplete. Among about 2,100 clones listed, around three fifths were seen once. The sample taken for sequencing was peripheral blood mononuclear cells. This clonotype was obtained from a man between 60 and 75 years old with T-cell large granular lymphocyte leukemia. Some clones in this sample may be carry-over from other donors' samples.

The CDR3 DNA is TGTGCCAGCAGCCTGACAGGAAACACTGAAGCTTTCTTT. Its protein is CASSLTGNTEAFF. This sequence joins TRBV5-4 and TRBJ1-1; D possibly corresponds to TRBD1 (6 bases). The germline CDR1 and CDR2 sequences are SGHNT and YYREEE (reference sequence). V was pared by 4 bases and J by 2 bases, with 9 bases between. The CDR3 has 13 amino acids.